This TCR beta chain comes out of a study of blood T cell repertoires in COVID-19 (TCRdb year 2020). Concerning the study at large: The collaborator samples originated in the United States, Italy and Spain and spanned the acute and convalescent phases of COVID-19. The prospective study material was composed of cDNA or gDNA derived from T cells, B-cell-depleted T cells, or PBMCs. The dataset comprised deeply sampled blood TCRbeta repertoires from subjects exposed to, actively infected with, or recovered from COVID-19. The repertoires were released in a freely available public database meant as a resource for research on the immune response to SARS-CoV-2. The samples were drawn from two sources: the first 160 participants of the ongoing ImmuneRACE study, and 950 to 1,500 subjects contributed by 6 global collaborators. The sample metadata nearly always contained a de-identified subject ID, COVID-19 status, age in years and sex. HLA class I and class II types, where available, came from metadata supplied by the sample provider rather than from assay-based typing. What the study reported, not specific to this receptor: The quantity of clinical and demographic metadata differed by source and by participant and was supplied without curation.

At the junction V is shortened by 7 bases and J by 5 bases, with 13 bases in between. CDR1 SQVTM and CDR2 ANQGSEA are derived from the germline V gene. The CDR3 starts with the cysteine, ends with the phenylalanine, and has 12 residues. Just the 36-base CDR3 DNA is kept, in frame starting at base 1. The collaborating institutions used their own protocols to collect whole blood in K2EDTA tubes. For TCRbeta analysis, collaborators shipped samples in one of three forms: frozen whole blood, isolated PBMCs, or DNA extracted from either of those sample types. The immunoSEQ Assay, a bias-controlled multiplex PCR, was used to amplify TCRbeta CDR3 regions from genomic DNA. The paper's processing steps were these. The number of nucleated cells in each sample was estimated by amplification of reference gene primers within the assay. To quantify the absolute abundance of each unique TCRbeta CDR3 rearrangement, sequence reads were collapsed and filtered. For each sample, productive Simpson clonality was calculated as the square root of Simpson's diversity index across productive rearrangements. The clones in this table, taken by TCRdb from immuneACCESS, are in-frame only. Not every clone is retained; where verified, under half of the shortfall comes from an unresolved V gene, and the cause of the rest is unknown. The V and J calls and the clone size are those of that table, but D and trimming were determined from the DNA. In this sample the table shows 150,000 to 160,000 clones, 91% of which occur a single time. 0.5% to 0.6% of the sample is in the top ten clones.

On this clone: Its recognized antigen is unknown. Qualities for individual bases were not recorded, and no much larger clone is one base off.

The sequence came from a man between 45 and 60 years old with acute or convalescent COVID-19. The rearranged chain carries TRBV29-1 and TRBJ2-3; confidence is insufficient to name the D gene. Sequenced: peripheral blood. The DNA is as follows: TGCAGCGCCTATCATTTAGAAGATACGCAGTATTTT. Translated, this is CSAYHLEDTQYF.